This entry is about one T cell receptor beta chain. Its antigen is undetermined. Sequencing was performed with immunoSEQ multiplex PCR; in TCRdb, only in-frame clones are kept and a portion is missing. The sample has 400,000 to 450,000 clones, about nine tenths seen once; the top ten hold roughly 3.9%. V lost 0 bases to trimming and J lost 3 bases, with 13 bases between them. Germline CDR1 is SGDLS and CDR2 is YYNGEE. The CDR3 has 15 amino acids. Noted treatment: roughly 19 received Ad26.COV2.S at low or high dose, single or two shots; 5 received placebo; per-sample allocation not given. At day 63 after the first vaccine or placebo injection, samples were drawn. This sample is part of a study of Ad26.COV2.S vaccination and SARS-CoV-2 variants. Study results and limitations: Placebo recipients showed lower spike-specific TCR breadth than vaccinees.

The TCR sequence derives from a person aged 18-65 years who received the Ad26.COV2.S COVID-19 vaccine or a placebo. Sequencing used peripheral blood, obtained in a trial of Ad26.COV2.S vaccine versus placebo. The chain employs TRBV9 and TRBJ2-7; a weak D match, TRBD2 (6 bases). CDR3 DNA sequence: TGTGCCAGCAGCGTAGCCGGGACTGCCAACTACGAGCAGTACTTC. Protein sequence: CASSVAGTANYEQYF.